This T cell receptor beta chain was documented in a study of cytomegalovirus exposure and HLA in healthy donors. Regarding this clone: What it binds is unknown.

Study-wide findings and caveats: Some TCR beta chains (over 150 of them) were listed as cytomegalovirus-associated. Cytomegalovirus status was reportedly diagnosed by the classifier with high sensitivity and specificity. Reportedly, TCR beta sequences accurately predicted HLA-A and HLA-B alleles in most subjects.

This cohort consisted of healthy bone marrow donors. Between the trimmed V and J ends, which lost 7 bases and 4 bases, there was a span of 16 bases. The CDR3 sequence is 15 residues long. Germline V CDR1 and CDR2: LNHDA, SQIVND (reference sequence). Primers included in the PCR were 60 Vbeta and 13 Jbeta primers. The repertoire was sequenced with immunoSEQ multiplex PCR; TCRdb's copy has only in-frame clones and lacks some. Here the sample spans about 200,000 clones, around four fifths being singletons. The material sequenced was PBMCs. The V call is TRBV19, the J call TRBJ2-2, with D tentatively TRBD2 (5 bases). The source of this sequence is a man aged 50 to 60 in good health and CMV-seronegative. CDR3 sequence (DNA): TGTGCCAGTAAGGAATGGGAGCGGCTCACCGGGGAGCTGTTTTTT. Protein sequence: CASKEWERLTGELFF.